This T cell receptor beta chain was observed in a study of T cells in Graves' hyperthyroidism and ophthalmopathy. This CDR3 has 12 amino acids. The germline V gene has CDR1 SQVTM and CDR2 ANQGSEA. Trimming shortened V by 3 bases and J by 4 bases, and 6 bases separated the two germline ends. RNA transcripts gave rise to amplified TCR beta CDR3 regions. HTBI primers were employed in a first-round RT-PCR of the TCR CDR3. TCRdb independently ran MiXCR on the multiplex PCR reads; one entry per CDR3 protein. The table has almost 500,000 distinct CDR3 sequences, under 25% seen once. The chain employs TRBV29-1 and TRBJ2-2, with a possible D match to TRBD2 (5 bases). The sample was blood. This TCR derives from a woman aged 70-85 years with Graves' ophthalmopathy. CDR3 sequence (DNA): TGCAGCGTTGAGAGGGCCACCGGGGAGCTGTTTTTT. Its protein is CSVERATGELFF.